The next 14 T cell receptor beta chains were all read from a single sample in a study of blood T cell repertoires in COVID-19. Profiling relied on immunoSEQ multiplex PCR, and the TCRdb table lists in-frame clones only, not all of them. Seen here are approximately 70,000 clones, 90% to 95% observed once, and the top ten hold 2.5% to 3%. The material sequenced was peripheral blood. All receptors derive from a man between 45 and 60 years old with COVID-19, enrolled during active disease.

The V and J genes are TRBV5-8 and TRBJ2-3; the D gene is possibly TRBD1 (6 bases). Trimming left V 4 bases short and J 2 bases short, with 20 bases between. CDR3 length: 17 residues. The germline V gene encodes CDR1 SGHTS and CDR2 YDEGEE. The CDR3 is CASSRMGASLSTDTQYF. The DNA for the CDR3 is TGTGCCAGCAGCCGCATGGGGGCTAGCTTATCCACAGATACGCAGTATTTT. The full variable domain, in which reference TRBV5-8 and TRBJ2-3 provide the parts outside the CDR3, is EAGVTQSPTHLIKTRGQQATLRCSPISGHTSVYWYQQALGLGLQFLLWYDEGEERNRGNFPPRFSGRQFPNYSSELNVNALELEDSALYLCASSRMGASLSTDTQYFGPGTRLTVL.

The rearrangement uses TRBV28 and TRBJ2-1; D is perhaps TRBD2 (6 bases). CDR1 and CDR2 from the germline V gene are MDHEN and SYDVKM. CDR3 length: 13 residues. V lost 7 bases, J lost 10 bases, and 17 bases lay in between. The CDR3 is CASKLGTGGEQFF. In DNA form, the CDR3 reads TGTGCCAGCAAACTAGGGACTGGGGGGGAGCAGTTCTTC.

The gene calls are TRBV19 and TRBJ1-5; tentative D call: TRBD1 (5 bases). In germline, CDR1 is LNHDA, CDR2 SQIVND (reference sequence). With 5 bases removed from V and 4 bases from J, the gap between germline ends came to 15 bases. CDR3 size: 15 residues. CDR3 bases: TGTGCCAGTAGTGGGGGGGTCCTCCCTAATCAGCCCCAGCATTTT. Translated: CASSGGVLPNQPQHF.

The genes are TRBV4-3 and TRBJ2-3; D is unclear. Deletions cut 0 bases from V and 8 bases from J, with 15 bases between. This CDR3 has 15 amino acids. Germline V gene sequence: CDR1 LGHNA, CDR2 YSLEER. CDR3 region: CASSQDALTTGTQYF. CDR3 sequence (DNA): TGCGCCAGCAGCCAAGATGCCCTAACCACGGGTACGCAGTATTTT.

This chain connects TRBV27 to TRBJ1-6, with a weak D call TRBD1 (6 bases). The V gene lost 5 bases and the J gene lost 6 bases, with 14 bases spanning the gap. Germline V gene data show CDR1 as MNHEY and CDR2 as SMNVEV (reference sequence). The CDR3 spans 15 residues. CDR3 bases: TGTGCCAGCAGTCTCTCGACAGGTGCTAATTCACCCCTCCACTTT. Translated: CASSLSTGANSPLHF.

This sequence joins TRBV5-1 and TRBJ1-1, with D unclear. CDR3 length: 17 residues. The V end lost 2 bases, the J end lost 0 bases, and 17 bases lay between the germline ends. In germline, CDR1 is SGHRS, CDR2 YFSETQ. In DNA, the CDR3 is TGCGCCAGCAGCTTTTTCACATCACTACTCATGAACACTGAAGCTTTCTTT. Translating gives CASSFFTSLLMNTEAFF.

V usage is TRBV12-3 or TRBV12-4 and J usage is TRBJ1-5, with D unresolved. V gave up 5 bases and J gave up 7 bases, with 6 bases separating them. CDR3 size: 11 residues. The DNA of the CDR3 is TGTGCCAGCAGTAGAGGACAGCCCCAGCATTTT. Translation: CASSRGQPQHF.

The genes are TRBV27 and TRBJ1-2, with 7 bases fitting TRBD1. V trimming: 4 bases; J trimming: 8 bases; junction bases outside the gene matches: 13. Germline-derived CDR1 and CDR2 are MNHEY and SMNVEV (reference sequence). The CDR3 consists of 15 residues. CDR3 in amino acids: CASSSPGQRAGGYTF. CDR3 bases: TGTGCCAGCAGTTCTCCGGGACAGCGAGCAGGAGGCTACACCTTC.

V and J are TRBV27 and TRBJ2-2, with 7 bases aligning to TRBD2. With V trimmed by 8 bases and J by 6 bases, 9 bases remained unmatched. Germline V gene lookup returns CDR1 MNHEY and CDR2 SMNVEV (reference sequence). CDR3 length: 14 amino acids. CDR3 sequence: CASRPGLVPGELFF. The CDR3, as DNA: TGTGCCAGCCGCCCAGGACTAGTGCCCGGGGAGCTGTTTTTT.

This clone came up once. The chain couples TRBV5-4 to TRBJ1-6; D remains unclear. The germline V and J ends were trimmed by 0 bases and 8 bases, with 6 bases remaining between them. The CDR3 runs to 13 residues. Germline assignment: CDR1 SGHNT and CDR2 YYREEE (reference sequence). CDR3 loop: CASSLDSHSPLHF. Written as DNA, the CDR3 is TGTGCCAGCAGCTTGGACAGTCATTCACCCCTCCACTTT.

V usage is TRBV3-1 (or the pseudogene TRBV3-2) and J usage is TRBJ2-3; 7 nucleotides align to TRBD2. The CDR3 runs to 14 residues. Germline values: CDR1 LGHDT, CDR2 YNNKEL (reference sequence). V trimming: 8 bases; J trimming: 3 bases; junction bases outside the gene matches: 8. The CDR3 here is CASRLTGGTDTQYF. The DNA of the CDR3 is TGTGCCAGCCGACTGACCGGGGGGACAGATACGCAGTATTTT.

The J gene is TRBJ2-7, the V gene TRBV5-6, with TRBD1 identical over 8 bases. CDR1 and CDR2 (germline): SGHDT, YYEEEE. Germline trimming cut 4 bases from V and 1 base from J; bases unmatched to any gene: 10. This CDR3 region has 16 residues. The CDR3 is CASSGGVGQESYEQYF. The CDR3 DNA reads as TGTGCCAGCAGCGGAGGGGTGGGACAGGAATCCTACGAGCAGTACTTC.

The chain couples TRBV19 to TRBJ2-2; 11 bases match TRBD1. The germline CDR1 and CDR2 sequences are LNHDA and SQIVND (reference sequence). The CDR3 consists of 14 residues. V shed 4 bases and J 6 bases; nucleotides not matched to a gene: 1. CDR3 in DNA: TGTGCCAGTAGTAGGACAGGGGGCGCCGGGGAGCTGTTTTTT. Protein product: CASSRTGGAGELFF.

CDR3 DNA: TGTGCCAGCTCACCTATAACAGGGATTGGGACTGAAGCTTTCTTT. The encoded protein is CASSPITGIGTEAFF. The genes are TRBV18 and TRBJ1-1, with D perhaps TRBD1 (6 bases). The CDR3 loop spans 15 amino acids. Looked up from germline, CDR1 is KGHSH and CDR2 is LQKENI. V shed 3 bases and J shed 5 bases, with 16 bases lying between them.